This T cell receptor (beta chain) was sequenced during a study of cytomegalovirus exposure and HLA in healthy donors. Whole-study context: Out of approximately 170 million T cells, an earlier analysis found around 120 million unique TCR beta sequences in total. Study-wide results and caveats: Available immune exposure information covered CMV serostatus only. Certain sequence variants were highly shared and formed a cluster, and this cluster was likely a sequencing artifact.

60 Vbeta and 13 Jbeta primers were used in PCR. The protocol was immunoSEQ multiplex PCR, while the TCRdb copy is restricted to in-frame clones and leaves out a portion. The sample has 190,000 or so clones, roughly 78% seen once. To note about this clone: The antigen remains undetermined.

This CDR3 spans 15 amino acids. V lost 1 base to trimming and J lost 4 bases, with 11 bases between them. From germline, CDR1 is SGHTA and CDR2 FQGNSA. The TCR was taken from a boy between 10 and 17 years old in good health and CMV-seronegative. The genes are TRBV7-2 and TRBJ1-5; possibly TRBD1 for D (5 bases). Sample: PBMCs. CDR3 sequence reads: CASSLVGGENQPQHF. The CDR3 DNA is TGTGCCAGCAGCTTAGTTGGGGGGGAGAATCAGCCCCAGCATTTT.